This TCR beta chain emerged from a study of cytomegalovirus exposure and HLA in healthy donors. This CDR3 has 14 amino acids. With 5 bases clipped from V and 6 bases from J, the junction kept 6 bases outside the gene matches. Germline V gene data show CDR1 as SGHDT and CDR2 as YYEEEE. Study-level points and caveats: Analyzed later, most CMV-associated TCR beta chains appeared HLA-restricted.

This clone came up a few times. Its antigen is unknown. The PCR was carried out with 60 Vbeta primers and 13 Jbeta primers. TCRdb's table, derived via immunoSEQ multiplex PCR, lists solely in-frame clones and lacks some. Among about 150,000 clones, over 8% were seen once, and the ten largest hold 1.5% to 2%. This TCR came from a male donor in good health and CMV-seronegative. This chain joins TRBV5-6 and TRBJ2-1; TRBD1 agrees at 9 bases. The sample comprised PBMCs. The CDR3 spells CASSRTGVGNEQFF. In DNA form, the CDR3 reads TGTGCCAGCAGTCGGACAGGGGTGGGCAATGAGCAGTTCTTC.